Each of the 18 T cell receptor beta chains below was sequenced from the same sample in a study of type 1 regulatory T cells. For these receptors, no antigen is known. TCRdb re-called the reads through MiXCR, storing one row per CDR3 protein. The sample contains over 55,000 distinct CDR3 sequences, 63% of which appear only once. Material for sequencing was cultured T cells, either the whole culture or a sorted T cell fraction (not recorded which). Subset here: Tr1-enriched cell product generated in vitro against host alloantigens. These receptors were obtained from a human donor in good health.

The chain uses TRBV5-1 and TRBJ1-1; 8 bases map to TRBD1. After removal of 4 bases from V and 4 bases from J, the junction contained 6 bases not matched to a gene. CDR1 is SGHRS and CDR2 is YFSETQ in the germline V gene. This CDR3 has 14 amino acids. The CDR3 spells CASSQGAGGTEAFF. CDR3 bases: TGCGCCAGCAGCCAGGGGGCGGGGGGCACTGAAGCTTTCTTT.

This clonotype came up once. The chain employs TRBV5-1 and TRBJ2-7; no definite D call. The CDR3 is 14 amino acids. V gave up 1 base and J gave up 2 bases, with 10 bases separating them. Germline V CDR1 and CDR2: SGHRS, YFSETQ. The CDR3: CASSLLSSTYEQYF. CDR3 nucleotide sequence: TGCGCCAGCAGCTTGCTATCCAGCACCTACGAGCAGTACTTC.

The chain joins TRBV20-1 to TRBJ2-2; 14 bases map to TRBD2. Germline-derived CDR1 and CDR2 are DFQATT and SNEGSKA (reference sequence). This CDR3 contains 19 residues. V trimming: 3 bases; J trimming: 5 bases; junction bases outside the gene matches: 14. This CDR3 is CSASAAPGTSGRFTGELFF. CDR3 bases: TGCAGTGCTAGTGCCGCCCCCGGGACTAGCGGGAGATTTACCGGGGAGCTGTTTTTT.

The rearrangement links TRBV9 to TRBJ2-1, with D possibly TRBD2 on 6 matching bases. Between the trimmed V and J ends, which lost 1 base and 12 bases, there was a span of 14 bases. Germline V gene lookup returns CDR1 SGDLS and CDR2 YYNGEE. The CDR3 runs 13 residues. This CDR3 is CASSVLEGLGQFF. CDR3 coding DNA: TGTGCCAGCAGCGTATTGGAGGGGCTTGGGCAGTTCTTC.

The rearrangement joins TRBV20-1 to TRBJ2-1; 10 bases map to TRBD2. The V segment lost 2 bases and the J segment 8 bases; nucleotides outside the gene matches: 9. The CDR3 contains 15 residues. The germline CDR1 and CDR2 sequences are DFQATT and SNEGSKA (reference sequence). The DNA of the CDR3 is TGCAGTGCTAGAAGACCCGGGACTAGCGAGCATGAGCAGTTCTTC. Its protein product is CSARRPGTSEHEQFF.

The chain carries TRBV6-1 and TRBJ2-1; 9 bases align to TRBD2. Germline assignment: CDR1 MNHNS and CDR2 SASEGT. V shed 5 bases and J 5 bases; nucleotides not matched to a gene: 7. The CDR3 covers 15 residues. Here the CDR3 DNA reads TGTGCCAGCAGTCTTAGCGGGAGAGTCGACAATGAGCAGTTCTTC. This encodes CASSLSGRVDNEQFF.

This clonotype was counted a single time. V and J are TRBV29-1 and TRBJ2-2; D assignment may be TRBD1 or TRBD2 (6 bases each). From germline, CDR1 is SQVTM and CDR2 ANQGSEA. Trimming pared 4 bases from V and 5 bases from J, leaving 14 bases between. The CDR3 has 14 amino acids. The CDR3 protein is CSVGGAFGTGELFF. The CDR3 DNA sequence: TGCAGCGTTGGGGGGGCCTTTGGGACCGGGGAGCTGTTTTTT.

J is TRBJ1-2 and V is TRBV21-1; the listed D gene, TRBD1, was not tested against the DNA. TRBV21-1 is deemed a pseudogene. This CDR3 region has 15 residues. The CDR3 region is CASSLVHRVFNGYTF. The CDR3 DNA follows: TGTGCCAGCAGCTTAGTCCACAGGGTTTTTAATGGCTACACCTTC.

The chain carries TRBV7-2 and TRBJ2-7, with D uncertain. This CDR3 region has 14 residues. Per germline, CDR1 SGHTA and CDR2 FQGNSA. Between the trimmed V and J ends, which lost 1 base and 10 bases, there was a span of 17 bases. The CDR3: CASSLGLTQPRQYF. The CDR3 coding sequence is TGTGCCAGCAGCTTAGGTTTGACCCAGCCTCGCCAGTACTTC.

The chain links TRBV20-1 to TRBJ2-2; 7 bases agree with TRBD1. This CDR3 region has 14 residues. The trim removed 6 bases at V and 4 bases at J, leaving 8 bases unmatched. Germline-derived CDR1 and CDR2 are DFQATT and SNEGSKA (reference sequence). For the CDR3, the DNA is TGCAGTGCCGTTGACAGGGCGGGCACCGGGGAGCTGTTTTTT. As protein: CSAVDRAGTGELFF.

This rearrangement joins TRBV20-1 to TRBJ2-1; 7 bases fit TRBD2. The CDR3 spans 13 residues. CDR1 DFQATT and CDR2 SNEGSKA come from the germline V gene (reference sequence). The ends lost 7 bases at V and 0 bases at J; junction bases unmatched: 3. The CDR3 spells CSGEGPSYNEQFF. The CDR3, as DNA: TGCAGTGGGGAGGGCCCCTCCTACAATGAGCAGTTCTTC.

V usage is TRBV7-2 and J usage is TRBJ2-3, with TRBD1 identical over 8 bases. With V trimmed by 5 bases and J by 3 bases, 4 bases remained unmatched. Germline lookup yields CDR1 SGHTA and CDR2 FQGNSA. The length of the CDR3 is 14 residues. As DNA, the CDR3 is TGTGCCAGCAGCCGACAGGGGTATACAGATACGCAGTATTTT. This sequence encodes CASSRQGYTDTQYF. Filled out from reference TRBV7-2 and TRBJ2-3, the complete variable domain reads GAGVSQSPSNKVTEKGKDVELRCDPISGHTALYWYRQSLGQGLEFLIYFQGNSAPDKSGLPSDRFSAERTGGSVSTLTIQRTQQEDSAVYLCASSRQGYTDTQYFGPGTRLTVL.

J is TRBJ2-4 and V is TRBV5-4, with D perhaps matching TRBD2 (6 bases). V dropped 2 bases and J dropped 6 bases, with 12 bases sitting between them. The CDR3 has 14 amino acids. Germline V gives CDR1 SGHNT, CDR2 YYREEE (reference sequence). CDR3 in amino acids: CASSFASDPNIQYF. DNA of the CDR3: TGTGCCAGCAGCTTCGCTAGCGACCCAAACATTCAGTACTTC.

The chain uses TRBV19 and TRBJ2-2, with a weak D call TRBD1 (6 bases). Between the trimmed V and J ends, which lost 3 bases and 4 bases, there was a span of 15 bases. The CDR3 has 16 amino acids. Germline V CDR1 and CDR2: LNHDA, SQIVND (reference sequence). The CDR3: CASSIPPDRSTGELFF. The CDR3 DNA is TGTGCCAGTAGTATTCCCCCCGACAGGAGCACCGGGGAGCTGTTTTTT.

This clonotype came up a few times. The rearrangement joins TRBV11-1 to TRBJ2-2; D is unresolved. This CDR3 is 15 amino acids long. Trimming took 1 base from V and 2 from J, leaving 8 bases between them. The germline gives CDR1 SGHAT, CDR2 FQDESV (reference sequence). CDR3 coding DNA: TGTGCCAGCAGCTTAGACGGTATAAACACCGGGGAGCTGTTTTTT. It encodes CASSLDGINTGELFF.

V and J are TRBV20-1 and TRBJ1-5; 8 bases line up with TRBD1. The CDR3 is 13 amino acids. Germline CDR1 reads DFQATT; CDR2 reads SNEGSKA (reference sequence). V was pared by 6 bases and J by 3 bases, with 4 bases of the junction left unmatched. This CDR3 is CSALTGVNQPQHF. CDR3 in DNA: TGCAGTGCCCTGACAGGGGTCAATCAGCCCCAGCATTTT.

This clonotype came up a few times. This rearrangement joins TRBV3-1 to TRBJ2-1; 8 nucleotides match TRBD1. V trimming: 2 bases; J trimming: 7 bases; junction bases outside the gene matches: 7. The CDR3 consists of 15 residues. Per germline, CDR1 LGHDT and CDR2 YNNKEL (reference sequence). The CDR3: CASSQRQGAFNEQFF. CDR3 bases: TGTGCCAGCAGCCAAAGGCAGGGGGCCTTTAATGAGCAGTTCTTC.

This clonotype occurred once. This chain joins TRBV7-2 and TRBJ2-3, with TRBD2 matching over 8 bases. J was trimmed by 6 bases and V by 4 bases; bases with no gene match: 9. Germline V lookup: CDR1 SGHTA, CDR2 FQGNSA. This CDR3 has 15 amino acids. The CDR3 reads CASSSPRASGDTQYF. The CDR3 DNA sequence: TGTGCCAGCAGCTCTCCCCGGGCTAGCGGGGATACGCAGTATTTT.